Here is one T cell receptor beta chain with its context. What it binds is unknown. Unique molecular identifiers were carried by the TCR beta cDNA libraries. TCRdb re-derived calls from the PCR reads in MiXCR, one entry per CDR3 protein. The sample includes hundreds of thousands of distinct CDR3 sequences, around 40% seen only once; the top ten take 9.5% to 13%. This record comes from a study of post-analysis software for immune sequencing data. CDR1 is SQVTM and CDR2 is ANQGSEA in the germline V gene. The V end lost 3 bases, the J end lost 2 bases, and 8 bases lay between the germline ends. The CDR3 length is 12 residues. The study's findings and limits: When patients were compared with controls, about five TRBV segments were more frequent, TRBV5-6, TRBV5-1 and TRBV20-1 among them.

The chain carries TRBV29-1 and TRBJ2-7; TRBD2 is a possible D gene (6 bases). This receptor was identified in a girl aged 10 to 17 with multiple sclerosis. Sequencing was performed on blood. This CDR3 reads CSVEGEAYEQYF. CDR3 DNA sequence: TGCAGCGTTGAGGGGGAGGCCTACGAGCAGTACTTC.